The 5 T cell receptor beta chains in this list originate from one sample, sequenced in a study of PD-1 blockade in classical Hodgkin lymphoma. This table comes from immunoSEQ multiplex PCR, and its TCRdb copy is limited to in-frame clones, with some not included. The profile shows 55,000 to 80,000 clones, approximately 89% of them singletons. Brentuximab vedotin exposure varied, and every patient relapsed after autologous stem cell transplantation. Here the sequenced sample was peripheral blood mononuclear cells (PBMCs), taken at baseline. The receptors shown here come from a human donor with classical Hodgkin lymphoma.

The chain joins TRBV7-9 to TRBJ1-3; 7 bases match TRBD1. Germline-derived CDR1 and CDR2 are SEHNR and FQNEAQ (reference sequence). Trimming took 4 bases from V and 1 from J; bases not matched to a gene: 4. The CDR3 is 15 residues long. The CDR3 reads CASSSGTASGNTIYF. The CDR3 nucleotides read TGTGCCAGCAGCTCTGGGACAGCTTCTGGAAACACCATATATTTT.

The chain uses TRBV6-5 and TRBJ1-4, with 7 bases aligning to TRBD1. Germline lookup yields CDR1 MNHEY and CDR2 SVGAGI. The CDR3 is made up of 14 amino acids. V dropped 7 bases and J dropped 6; count of bases not matched to a gene: 8. CDR3 nucleotides: TGTGCCAGCACCCCGACAGGGAAGTATGAAAAACTGTTTTTT. It codes for CASTPTGKYEKLFF.

The CDR3 DNA follows: TGTGCCAGCTCACCCTCCGGGACAGGGCTCTCTGGAAACACCATATATTTT. The encoded protein is CASSPSGTGLSGNTIYF. The J gene is TRBJ1-3, the V gene TRBV18; 9 nucleotides agree with TRBD1. V shed 3 bases, J shed 0 bases, and the junction held 6 bases outside the gene matches. Germline assignment: CDR1 KGHSH and CDR2 LQKENI. The CDR3 contains 17 residues.

This clone was recorded only once. This sequence joins TRBV30 and TRBJ1-2; the match to TRBD1 covers 9 bases. Germline loops: CDR1 GTSNPN, CDR2 SVGIG (reference sequence). The CDR3 totals 13 residues. Trimming removed 8 bases from V and 4 bases from J; junction bases left unmatched: 8. CDR3 in amino acids: CAGNMDRGYGYTF. The DNA of the CDR3 is TGTGCCGGAAATATGGACAGGGGCTATGGCTACACCTTC. Complete variable domain (other parts from reference TRBV30 and TRBJ1-2): SQTIHQWPATLVQPVGSPLSLECTVEGTSNPNLYWYRQAAGRGLQLLFYSVGIGQISSEVPQNLSASRPQDRQFILSSKKLLLSDSGFYLCAGNMDRGYGYTFGSGTRLTVV.

This clone appeared a single time. The rearrangement links TRBV7-2 to TRBJ1-6, with a tentative D call TRBD1 (6 bases). This CDR3 comprises 14 residues. Trimming pared 6 bases from V and 8 bases from J, leaving 14 bases between. Germline CDR1 reads SGHTA; CDR2 reads FQGNSA. The CDR3 DNA reads as TGTGCCAGCAGGAGTGGGGGGGGCCATTCACCCCTCCACTTT. As protein: CASRSGGGHSPLHF.